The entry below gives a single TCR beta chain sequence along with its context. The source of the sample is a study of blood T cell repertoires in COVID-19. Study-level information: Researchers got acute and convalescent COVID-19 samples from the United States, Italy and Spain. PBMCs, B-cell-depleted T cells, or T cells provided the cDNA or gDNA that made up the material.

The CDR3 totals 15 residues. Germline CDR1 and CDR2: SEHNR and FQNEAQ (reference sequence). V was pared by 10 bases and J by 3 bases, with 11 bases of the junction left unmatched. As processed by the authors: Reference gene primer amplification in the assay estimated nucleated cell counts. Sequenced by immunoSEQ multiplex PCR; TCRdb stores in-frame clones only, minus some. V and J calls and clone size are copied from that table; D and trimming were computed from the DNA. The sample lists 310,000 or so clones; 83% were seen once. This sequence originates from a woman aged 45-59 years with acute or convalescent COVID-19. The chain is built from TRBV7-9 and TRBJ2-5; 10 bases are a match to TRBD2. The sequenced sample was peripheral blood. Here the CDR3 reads CATTLAGLAEETQYF. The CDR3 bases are TGTGCCACCACACTAGCGGGGCTTGCCGAAGAGACCCAGTACTTC.